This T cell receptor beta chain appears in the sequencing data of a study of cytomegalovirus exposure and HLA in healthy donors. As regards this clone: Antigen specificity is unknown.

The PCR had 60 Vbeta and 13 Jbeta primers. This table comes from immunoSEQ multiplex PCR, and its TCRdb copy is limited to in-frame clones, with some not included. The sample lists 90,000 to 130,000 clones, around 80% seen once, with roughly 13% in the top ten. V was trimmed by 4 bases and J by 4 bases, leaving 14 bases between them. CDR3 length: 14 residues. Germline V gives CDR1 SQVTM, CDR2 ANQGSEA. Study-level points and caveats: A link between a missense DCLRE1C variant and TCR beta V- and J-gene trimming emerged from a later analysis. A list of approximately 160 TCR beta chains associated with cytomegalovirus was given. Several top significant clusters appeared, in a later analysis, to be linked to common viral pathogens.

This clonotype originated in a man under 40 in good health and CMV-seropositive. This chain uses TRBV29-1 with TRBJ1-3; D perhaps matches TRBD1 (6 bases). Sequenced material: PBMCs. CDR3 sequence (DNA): TGCAGCGTTGTAACAGGGTTGGGCGGAAACACCATATATTTT. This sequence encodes CSVVTGLGGNTIYF.